This T cell receptor (beta chain) was captured by sequencing in a study of radiation and T cells in renal cell carcinoma. The treatment is: treatment-naive control, cytoreductive nephrectomy. This renal cell carcinoma was of the clear cell type. Produced via immunoSEQ multiplex PCR; TCRdb's table is partial and in-frame only. The repertoire has about 16,000 clones, roughly 60% of them found once; the top ten carry about 9%. Source: tumor tissue, taken from a patient whose treatment was nephrectomy without radiotherapy. This clonotype was obtained from a man aged 35-49 years with renal cell carcinoma.

The CDR3: CAISAAGDGYTF. CDR3 nucleotide sequence: TGTGCCATCAGTGCCGCCGGGGATGGCTACACCTTC. The V and J genes are TRBV10-3 and TRBJ1-2; D gene uncertain. The CDR3 contains 12 residues. Germline-derived CDR1 and CDR2 are ENHRY and SYGVKD. Trimming shortened V by 4 bases and J by 6 bases, and 9 bases separated the two germline ends.